This TCR beta chain came from a study of blood T cell repertoires in COVID-19. Looking at the study overall: The samples span acute and convalescent COVID-19 from the United States, Italy and Spain. PBMCs, B-cell-depleted T cells, or T cells were the source of the cDNA or gDNA that made up the material.

This clone occurred many times. The CDR3 sequence is 15 residues long. The germline gives CDR1 SQVTM, CDR2 ANQGSEA. V lost 2 bases to trimming and J lost 6 bases; unmatched junction nucleotides: 10. As handled by the study authors: Using reference gene primer amplification, nucleated cell counts were estimated. Sequencing was performed with immunoSEQ multiplex PCR; in TCRdb, only in-frame clones are kept and a portion is missing. V, J and clone size are those of that table, while D and trimming were read from the DNA. The sample lists some 200,000 clones, more than 65% seen once, with approximately 10% in the top ten.

The chain has TRBV29-1 and TRBJ2-7; 10 nucleotides line up with TRBD1. The sequenced sample was peripheral blood. The receptor was derived from a man in his forties or fifties with active or convalescent COVID-19. CDR3 sequence reads: CSVERAPGQGSEQYF. The CDR3 DNA follows: TGCAGCGTTGAACGAGCACCGGGACAGGGGAGCGAGCAGTACTTC.